This entry lists 12 T cell receptor beta chains sequenced from one sample in a study of OX40 agonist ivuxolimab in advanced cancers. The library relied on the immunoSEQ multiplex PCR assay. The clones in this table, taken by TCRdb from immuneACCESS, are in-frame only. Not every clone is retained; where verified, under half of the shortfall comes from an unresolved V gene, and the cause of the rest is unknown. The sample table holds 50,000 to 85,000 clones, of which 85% were seen once. About 4.1% of the sample belongs to the ten largest clones. The sample here was CD4+ or CD8+ T cells sorted from blood, taken in a trial of the OX40 agonist ivuxolimab. The receptor set was obtained from an adult with an advanced solid tumor such as melanoma, head and neck, liver or kidney cancer.

J is TRBJ2-7 and V is TRBV7-2; maybe TRBD2 (5 bases). Trimming removed 1 base at V and 2 bases at J, with 12 bases between. The germline V gene has CDR1 SGHTA and CDR2 FQGNSA. The CDR3 is 15 residues long. The CDR3 loop is CASSLDAGGPYEQYF. In DNA, the CDR3 is TGTGCCAGCAGCTTAGATGCCGGCGGGCCCTACGAGCAGTACTTC.

The chain employs TRBV28 and TRBJ1-1; D may be TRBD1 (5 bases). This CDR3 contains 14 residues. Germline lookup yields CDR1 MDHEN and CDR2 SYDVKM. Trimming shortened V by 8 bases and J by 5 bases, and 18 bases separated the two germline ends. The CDR3 sequence: CASPPAGKGTEAFF. The CDR3 region has the DNA TGTGCCAGCCCTCCGGCAGGGAAGGGGACTGAAGCTTTCTTT.

The V call is TRBV27, the J call TRBJ2-7; 9 positions agree with TRBD2. Germline V gene data show CDR1 as MNHEY and CDR2 as SMNVEV (reference sequence). The ends lost 7 bases at V and 2 bases at J; junction bases unmatched: 6. CDR3 length: 14 amino acids. CDR3 in amino acids: CASNYSGSTYEQYF. CDR3 nucleotides: TGTGCCAGCAACTATAGCGGGAGTACCTACGAGCAGTACTTC.

This clone is medium-sized. The chain has TRBV28 and TRBJ2-7; D is unclear. The CDR3 runs to 13 residues. V lost 5 bases and J 0 bases, leaving 8 bases between the germline ends. The germline V gene encodes CDR1 MDHEN and CDR2 SYDVKM. CDR3 bases: TGTGCCAGCAGTATTGAAAGCTCCTACGAGCAGTACTTC. Protein sequence: CASSIESSYEQYF.

The V call is TRBV19, the J call TRBJ2-2; D not certain. Trimming removed 3 bases at V and 6 bases at J, with 11 bases between. The germline gives CDR1 LNHDA, CDR2 SQIVND (reference sequence). The CDR3 runs to 14 residues. The CDR3 DNA reads TGTGCCAGTAGTATGGAGCTGGGCGCCGGGGAGCTGTTTTTT. This gives the protein CASSMELGAGELFF.

V is TRBV10-3 and J is TRBJ2-2; a possible D gene is TRBD1 (5 bases). The CDR3 length is 16 residues. Trimming pared 10 bases from V and 3 bases from J, leaving 21 bases between. Germline V gene sequence: CDR1 ENHRY, CDR2 SYGVKD. The CDR3 is CASDKPTVLDTGELFF. The CDR3 bases are TGTGCCAGCGATAAACCGACAGTCCTTGACACCGGGGAGCTGTTTTTT.

The chain carries TRBV30 and TRBJ1-6; D unresolved. V shed 1 base and J shed 0 bases, with 4 bases lying between them. The CDR3 length is 14 residues. CDR1 GTSNPN and CDR2 SVGIG come from the germline V gene (reference sequence). CDR3 coding DNA: TGTGCCTGGAGTGCTAGCTCCTATAATTCACCCCTCCACTTT. It codes for CAWSASSYNSPLHF. Using reference TRBV30 and TRBJ1-6 for the parts outside the CDR3, the full variable domain is SQTIHQWPATLVQPVGSPLSLECTVEGTSNPNLYWYRQAAGRGLQLLFYSVGIGQISSEVPQNLSASRPQDRQFILSSKKLLLSDSGFYLCAWSASSYNSPLHFGNGTRLTVT.

This chain connects TRBV5-1 to TRBJ1-4; 7 bases are a match to TRBD1. The ends lost 1 base at V and 0 bases at J; junction bases unmatched: 9. This CDR3 is 18 amino acids long. Germline values: CDR1 SGHRS, CDR2 YFSETQ. The CDR3 nucleotides read TGCGCCAGCAGCTTGTACCCTCCGGGACAGACAACTAATGAAAAACTGTTTTTT. This translates into CASSLYPPGQTTNEKLFF.

This clone showed up just a few times. V usage is TRBV11-2 and J usage is TRBJ1-6, with D unclear. Germline-derived CDR1 and CDR2 are SGHAT and FQNNGV. The germline V and J ends were trimmed by 6 bases and 7 bases, with 13 bases remaining between them. The CDR3 runs 14 residues. CDR3 nucleotides: TGTGCCAGCAGGCTTAATTCGAGGAATTCACCCCTCCACTTT. Protein product: CASRLNSRNSPLHF.

The rearrangement joins TRBV28 to TRBJ2-5; 7 bases map to TRBD1. CDR1 and CDR2 (germline): MDHEN, SYDVKM. The CDR3 extends over 15 amino acids. Trimming removed 6 bases from V and 7 bases from J; junction bases left unmatched: 14. As DNA, the CDR3 is TGTGCCAGCAGCTTGACGTCAGGGGGTCCGATGACCCAGTACTTC. It codes for CASSLTSGGPMTQYF. The full variable domain, completed using reference TRBV28 and TRBJ2-5, is DVKVTQSSRYLVKRTGEKVFLECVQDMDHENMFWYRQDPGLGLRLIYFSYDVKMKEKGDIPEGYSVSREKKERFSLILESASTNQTSMYLCASSLTSGGPMTQYFGPGTRLLVL.

J is TRBJ1-5 and V is TRBV19; D not certain. CDR3 length: 14 amino acids. The germline CDR1 and CDR2 sequences are LNHDA and SQIVND (reference sequence). Trimming shortened V by 3 bases and J by 9 bases, and 15 bases separated the two germline ends. CDR3 nucleotides: TGTGCCAGTAGTATCCCGGCAATTACACTGCCCCAGCATTTT. As protein: CASSIPAITLPQHF.

The J gene is TRBJ2-7, the V gene TRBV7-2; 10 bases map to TRBD2. The CDR3 consists of 15 residues. The junction had 4 bases not matched to a gene; V was cut back by 3 bases and J by 2 bases. Per the germline V gene, CDR1 is SGHTA and CDR2 is FQGNSA. Here the CDR3 DNA reads TGTGCCAGCAGCTTTCTAGCGGGAGAAACCTACGAGCAGTACTTC. Its protein is CASSFLAGETYEQYF.